The next 25 T cell receptor beta chains were all read from a single sample in a study of low-dose radiotherapy and immunotherapy resistance in tumors. TRAV- and TRBV-specific primers, spanning alpha and beta chains, primed first-strand cDNA. TCRs underwent around 20 PCR cycles of amplification with a constant-region primer and V-primer adapter. In TCRdb, the reads were re-called with MiXCR into one record per CDR3 protein. The sample carries about 9,600 distinct CDR3 sequences, approximately 77% recorded once. Source of these receptors: a human donor with advanced metastatic prostate, ovarian, gallbladder or colorectal cancer (not recorded which). This table probably holds off-target reads from a library built for another chain.

The chain has TRBV4-3 and TRBJ2-5; TRBD2 aligns across 8 bases. The CDR3 loop spans 16 amino acids. Germline trimming cut 1 base from V and 0 bases from J; bases unmatched to any gene: 4. CDR1 is LGHNA, CDR2 YSLEER, per germline. This CDR3 is CASSQGPSGYQETQYF. CDR3 DNA: TGCGCCAGCAGCCAAGGGCCTAGCGGGTACCAAGAGACCCAGTACTTC.

This clonotype was seen only a few times. The chain carries TRBV5-4 and TRBJ2-7, with D possibly TRBD1 on 5 matching bases. The germline gives CDR1 SGHNT, CDR2 YYREEE (reference sequence). V dropped 1 base and J dropped 5 bases, with 19 bases sitting between them. The CDR3 is 16 residues long. The CDR3: CASSLLRGAGTDEQYF. CDR3 nucleotides: TGTGCCAGCAGCTTGCTGCGTGGGGCAGGTACGGACGAGCAGTACTTC. The full variable domain, completed using reference TRBV5-4 and TRBJ2-7, is ETGVTQSPTHLIKTRGQQVTLRCSSQSGHNTVSWYQQALGQGPQFIFQYYREEENGRGNFPPRFSGLQFPNYSSELNVNALELDDSALYLCASSLLRGAGTDEQYFGPGTRLTVT.

Remarks on this clonotype: One end of the junction is discordant with germline, which a read error may explain. The chain joins TRBV2 to TRBJ1-5; 7 bases fit TRBD1. Germline CDR1 SNHLY, CDR2 FYNNEI. CDR3 length equals 18 residues. The CDR3 spells CASSEVEGGWVDNQPEHF. The CDR3 nucleotides read TGTGCCAGCAGTGAAGTGGAAGGGGGCTGGGTAGACAATCAGCCCGAGCATTTT.

The chain is built from TRBV5-1 and TRBJ2-1; TRBD2 matches at 14 bases. The germline V gene has CDR1 SGHRS and CDR2 YFSETQ. V dropped 4 bases and J dropped 5; count of bases not matched to a gene: 5. The CDR3 length is 16 residues. For the CDR3, the DNA is TGCGCCAGCAGCCCTCTGACTAGCGGGAGGGACAATGAGCAGTTCTTC. Translated, it gives CASSPLTSGRDNEQFF.

The chain couples TRBV5-1 to TRBJ1-2; D is undetermined. CDR3 length: 14 residues. Trimming removed 0 bases from V and 0 bases from J, with 6 bases in between. CDR1 and CDR2 from the germline V gene are SGHRS and YFSETQ. The DNA of the CDR3 is TGCGCCAGCAGCTTGGAGCAACCTAACTATGGCTACACCTTC. Its protein is CASSLEQPNYGYTF.

The chain links TRBV12-3 or TRBV12-4 to TRBJ2-2; possible D gene TRBD2, 5 bases. There are 15 residues in the CDR3. Trimming took off 7 bases at V and 4 bases at J, with 16 bases between the two ends. CDR3 sequence (DNA): TGTGCCAGCAACCGAGGGTCATCCGGCACCGGGGAGCTGTTTTTT. Translated: CASNRGSSGTGELFF.

The rearrangement uses TRBV4-1 and TRBJ1-2; a possible D gene is TRBD1 (5 bases). This CDR3 has 14 residues. From germline, CDR1 is MGHRA and CDR2 YSYEKL. With 0 bases removed from V and 2 bases from J, the gap between germline ends came to 7 bases. The chain's CDR3 is CASSQDTGNYGYTF. CDR3 sequence (DNA): TGCGCCAGCAGCCAAGATACAGGAAACTATGGCTACACCTTC.

The chain is built from TRBV28 and TRBJ1-2, with TRBD1 matching over 9 bases. Germline lookup yields CDR1 MDHEN and CDR2 SYDVKM. The CDR3 loop spans 14 amino acids. V lost 8 bases to trimming and J lost 1 base; unmatched junction nucleotides: 5. As DNA, the CDR3 is TGTGCCAGCTATCCGGGACAGGGTAACTATGGCTACACCTTC. Amino acids: CASYPGQGNYGYTF.

CDR3: CAISPGTTETQYF. The CDR3 DNA reads as TGTGCCATCAGCCCCGGGACCACGGAGACCCAGTACTTC. The V call is TRBV10-3, the J call TRBJ2-5; D possibly uses TRBD1 or TRBD2 (5 bases each). The V gene lost 6 bases and the J gene lost 5 bases, with 13 bases spanning the gap. The CDR3 totals 13 residues. CDR1 is ENHRY and CDR2 is SYGVKD in the germline V gene.

This sequence joins TRBV25-1 and TRBJ1-2, with D possibly TRBD1 on 6 matching bases. Germline assignment: CDR1 MGHDK and CDR2 SYGVNS. This CDR3 contains 15 residues. V dropped 0 bases and J dropped 4 bases, with 12 bases sitting between them. In DNA, the CDR3 is TGTGCCAGCAGTGAATATGGGGGGACACTCTATGGCTACACCTTC. This gives the protein CASSEYGGTLYGYTF.

V gene TRBV5-6 combines with J gene TRBJ2-7, with D possibly matching TRBD2 (6 bases). V was trimmed by 2 bases and J by 3 bases, leaving 12 bases between them. Germline CDR1 and CDR2: SGHDT and YYEEEE. The length of the CDR3 is 14 residues. The DNA of the CDR3 is TGTGCCAGCAGCTTCGGGACTCCAGACTACGAGCAGTACTTC. Its protein is CASSFGTPDYEQYF.

The V and J genes are TRBV20-1 and TRBJ2-2; 9 bases are a match to TRBD1. The CDR3 is 12 amino acids. CDR1 is DFQATT and CDR2 is SNEGSKA in the germline V gene (reference sequence). V shed 6 bases and J 7 bases; nucleotides not matched to a gene: 3. The CDR3 spells CSADRGGGELFF. CDR3 DNA: TGCAGTGCAGACAGGGGGGGCGGGGAGCTGTTTTTT.

This chain connects TRBV5-1 to TRBJ2-1; 8 bases are shared with TRBD2. The trim removed 2 bases at V and 8 bases at J, leaving 3 bases unmatched. Germline values: CDR1 SGHRS, CDR2 YFSETQ. This CDR3 comprises 13 residues. The CDR3, as DNA: TGCGCCAGCAGCTTACCGGGAGGGGATGAGCAGTTCTTC. Its translation: CASSLPGGDEQFF.

The genes are TRBV28 and TRBJ2-3; D is unresolved. The ends were cut back, 3 bases at V and 6 bases at J, with 10 bases in the middle. The CDR3 has 13 amino acids. Germline V gene lookup returns CDR1 MDHEN and CDR2 SYDVKM. CDR3 sequence (DNA): TGTGCCAGCAGTTTGATGGGTGGGGATACGCAGTATTTT. Its translation: CASSLMGGDTQYF.

This clonotype has just a few counts. Relative to the germline gene, one junction end is altered; a read error may explain this. The chain links TRBV2 to TRBJ2-7, with 7 bases matching TRBD2. This CDR3 comprises 14 residues. The V gene's germline CDR1 is SNHLY and CDR2 FYNNEI. CDR3 in DNA: TGTGCCAGCAGTCAAGCGGGGAGCTCCTACGAGCAGTACTTC. It specifies CASSQAGSSYEQYF.

CDR3 protein: CASSPGSNQYF. The CDR3 bases are TGTGCCAGCAGTCCCGGGTCTAACCAGTACTTC. The rearrangement uses TRBV28 and TRBJ2-5; D is unresolved. The CDR3 totals 11 residues. Looked up from germline, CDR1 is MDHEN and CDR2 is SYDVKM. V dropped 5 bases and J dropped 10 bases, with 11 bases sitting between them.

The rearrangement uses TRBV20-1 and TRBJ2-5; tentative D call: TRBD2 (6 bases). Per the germline V gene, CDR1 is DFQATT and CDR2 is SNEGSKA (reference sequence). The V and J ends lost 6 bases and 4 bases respectively, with 15 bases between them. CDR3 length: 13 amino acids. This CDR3 is CSAGRDRPETQYF. The CDR3 DNA reads TGCAGTGCCGGGCGGGATCGACCAGAGACCCAGTACTTC.

The rearrangement links TRBV10-3 to TRBJ2-3, with TRBD2 identical over 7 bases. CDR3 length: 17 residues. Per germline, CDR1 ENHRY and CDR2 SYGVKD. Trimming cost V 5 bases and J 3 bases; bases outside gene matches: 14. The CDR3 protein is CAISRAGSKSVTDTQYF. The CDR3, as DNA: TGTGCCATCAGTAGAGCGGGATCCAAGTCAGTTACAGATACGCAGTATTTT.

V gene TRBV20-1 combines with J gene TRBJ2-1, with 9 bases identical to TRBD2. V gave up 6 bases and J gave up 8 bases; unmatched junction bases: 17. Per the germline V gene, CDR1 is DFQATT and CDR2 is SNEGSKA (reference sequence). The CDR3 has 16 amino acids. CDR3 coding DNA: TGCAGTGCCCCACGACTGGGTAGCGGGAGTGGGTATGAGCAGTTCTTC. Its protein product is CSAPRLGSGSGYEQFF.

The rearrangement links TRBV14 to TRBJ2-7; D is uncertain. Per the germline V gene, CDR1 is SGHDN and CDR2 is FVKESK. Trimming pared 4 bases from V and 3 bases from J, leaving 4 bases between. The CDR3 is 11 residues long. Written as DNA, the CDR3 is TGTGCCAGCAGCCTATACTACGAGCAGTACTTC. Translated: CASSLYYEQYF.

This clonotype has a handful of counts. The CDR3 sequence: CASSLGGGELFF. In DNA form, the CDR3 reads TGTGCCAGCAGTTTAGGGGGCGGGGAGCTGTTTTTT. The rearrangement joins TRBV28 to TRBJ2-2; possibly TRBD1 or TRBD2 for D (5 bases each). Germline values: CDR1 MDHEN, CDR2 SYDVKM. This CDR3 has 12 residues. V was cut by 2 bases and J by 7 bases, with 5 bases left in between. The complete variable domain, with remaining parts taken from reference TRBV28 and TRBJ2-2, reads DVKVTQSSRYLVKRTGEKVFLECVQDMDHENMFWYRQDPGLGLRLIYFSYDVKMKEKGDIPEGYSVSREKKERFSLILESASTNQTSMYLCASSLGGGELFFGEGSRLTVL.

The chain combines TRBV6-1 with TRBJ1-2; 8 positions match TRBD1. The V gene end was trimmed by 2 bases and the J gene end by 4 bases; junction bases not matched to a gene: 3. The V gene's germline CDR1 is MNHNS and CDR2 SASEGT. The CDR3 contains 14 residues. In DNA form, the CDR3 reads TGTGCCAGCAGTGAATGGGGACAGGCCTATGGCTACACCTTC. Translation: CASSEWGQAYGYTF.

This clonotype occurred once. The chain is built from TRBV20-1 and TRBJ1-5; no clear D. CDR3 size: 18 residues. In germline, CDR1 is DFQATT, CDR2 SNEGSKA (reference sequence). With 0 bases removed from V and 0 bases from J, the gap between germline ends came to 18 bases. CDR3 bases: TGCAGTGCTAGAGATCGAAGGGCAGGCCCGATTAGCAATCAGCCCCAGCATTTT. This gives the protein CSARDRRAGPISNQPQHF.

The chain is built from TRBV25-1 and TRBJ1-5; D gene unclear. The CDR3 runs 14 residues. Germline values: CDR1 MGHDK, CDR2 SYGVNS. The germline V and J ends were trimmed by 2 bases and 9 bases, with 14 bases remaining between them. The CDR3 region is CASSEPTSAGPQHF. The DNA for the CDR3 is TGTGCCAGCAGTGAACCCACAAGCGCTGGGCCCCAGCATTTT.

This sequence joins TRBV20-1 and TRBJ1-4, with D uncertain. Trimming removed 4 bases at V and 8 bases at J, with 11 bases between. The CDR3 totals 12 residues. Germline CDR1 is DFQATT and CDR2 is SNEGSKA (reference sequence). CDR3 region: CSAMDVLEKLFF. CDR3 DNA: TGCAGTGCTATGGACGTACTGGAAAAACTGTTTTTT.